This is a list of T cell receptor beta chains from one sample in a study of identical twins. TCRdb itself ran the 5' RACE reads through MiXCR, one entry per CDR3 protein. The profile shows 1,800,000 or so distinct CDR3 sequences, about 32% of them singletons. Sequencing used cord blood. The receptors derive from a newborn girl in good health. Both conserved end residues are part of each CDR3. The D gene is left open where the match is weak. A clone size is listed for some rows: how often the clone was seen (once, few, many), or a class if it is expanded.

NA	TRBD2	TRBV11-2	TRBJ2-3	CASSLEPSGRDTQYF	TGTGCCAGCAGCTTAGAGCCTAGCGGGAGGGATACGCAGTATTTT
many	NA	TRBV11-2	TRBJ1-4	CASSYRATNEKLFF	TGTGCCAGCAGCTACAGGGCAACTAATGAAAAACTGTTTTTT
NA	NA	TRBV6-5	TRBJ1-1	CASTQTGIAPNTEAFF	TGTGCCAGCACCCAAACAGGAATCGCGCCGAACACTGAAGCTTTCTTT
NA	NA	TRBV20-1	TRBJ2-7	CSARAPDYGLYEQYF	TGCAGTGCTAGAGCGCCGGACTATGGGCTCTACGAGCAGTACTTC
NA	NA	TRBV25-1	TRBJ2-7	CASSESRRGAKFEQYF	TGTGCCAGCAGTGAATCCCGACGGGGGGCAAAGTTCGAGCAGTACTTC
NA	NA	TRBV12-3/TRBV12-4	TRBJ1-1	CASSLPLGADTEAFF	TGTGCCAGCAGCTTGCCCTTGGGGGCGGACACTGAAGCTTTCTTT
many	NA	TRBV11-2	TRBJ2-1	CASSSILGASYNEQFF	TGTGCCAGCAGCTCCATTCTAGGAGCCTCCTACAATGAGCAGTTCTTC
NA	NA	TRBV12-3/TRBV12-4	TRBJ1-2	CASSLDGSGYGYTF	TGTGCCAGCAGTTTAGACGGCAGTGGCTATGGCTACACCTTC
NA	TRBD1	TRBV20-1	TRBJ2-3	CSASHAGQGANTQYF	TGCAGTGCTAGTCACGCGGGACAGGGGGCGAATACGCAGTATTTT
NA	NA	TRBV3-1	TRBJ2-7	CASSQSETRFHNEQYF	TGTGCCAGCAGCCAGTCCGAGACTAGGTTCCACAATGAGCAGTACTTC
NA	NA	TRBV6-5	TRBJ1-1	CASSYGGVGNTEAFF	TGTGCCAGCAGTTACGGGGGAGTGGGGAACACTGAAGCTTTCTTT
few	NA	TRBV3-1	TRBJ1-6	CASSSRSGDSPLHF	TGTGCCAGCAGCTCGCGTTCCGGGGATTCACCCCTCCACTTT
few	TRBD2	TRBV24-1	TRBJ2-5	CATSDRLGEGKETQYF	TGTGCCACCAGTGATCGGCTGGGGGAGGGAAAAGAGACCCAGTACTTC
few	NA	TRBV20-1	TRBJ2-7	CSLTPHEQYF	TGCAGCCTAACACCACACGAGCAGTACTTC
NA	NA	TRBV6-2/TRBV6-3	TRBJ2-3	CASGYTGTPTDTQYF	TGTGCCAGCGGTTACACCGGGACCCCCACAGATACGCAGTATTTT
few	NA	TRBV20-1	TRBJ1-1	CSASDRDTEAFF	TGCAGTGCTAGTGATCGGGACACTGAAGCTTTCTTT
NA	NA	TRBV7-9	TRBJ1-1	CASSLTRDTWNTEAFF	TGTGCCAGCAGCTTAACCCGGGACACCTGGAACACTGAAGCTTTCTTT
few	TRBD1	TRBV10-3	TRBJ1-4	CAIMDRGRRRNEKLFF	TGTGCCATCATGGACAGGGGGCGCCGAAGGAATGAAAAACTGTTTTTT
many	NA	TRBV10-3	TRBJ2-5	CAISPAQETQYF	TGTGCCATCTCCCCGGCCCAAGAGACCCAGTACTTC
NA	NA	TRBV5-8	TRBJ2-7	CASSLGFVPYEQYF	TGTGCCAGCAGCTTGGGTTTCGTTCCTTACGAGCAGTACTTC
NA	TRBD2	TRBV28	TRBJ2-5	CASSSLTSGRGETQYF	TGTGCCAGCAGTTCCCTTACTAGCGGGAGGGGAGAGACCCAGTACTTC
NA	TRBD1	TRBV20-1	TRBJ1-5	CSAREQGARGQPQHF	TGCAGTGCTAGGGAACAGGGGGCGCGGGGTCAGCCCCAGCATTTT
few	NA	TRBV6-6	TRBJ2-3	CASRPGTISTDTQYF	TGTGCCAGCAGGCCCGGGACCATCTCCACAGATACGCAGTATTTT
NA	NA	TRBV20-1	TRBJ2-5	CSARPSTGGREQYF	TGCAGTGCTAGACCTTCTACAGGGGGGAGGGAGCAGTACTTC
once	TRBD2	TRBV7-6	TRBJ2-3	CASSKGRVPDTQYF	TGTGCCAGCAGCAAAGGGAGGGTCCCAGATACGCAGTATTTT
NA	NA	TRBV20-1	TRBJ2-3	CSAPSPRRDTDTQYF	TGCAGTGCTCCCAGCCCCCGGCGGGACACAGATACGCAGTATTTT
NA	TRBD1	TRBV20-1	TRBJ1-2	CSAAPTGESYGYTF	TGCAGTGCTGCCCCGACAGGGGAGAGCTATGGCTACACCTTC
many	NA	TRBV12-3/TRBV12-4	TRBJ2-3	CASSLGGGSDTQYF	TGTGCCAGCAGTTTAGGGGGGGGCTCAGATACGCAGTATTTT
NA	NA	TRBV6-1	TRBJ1-1	CASSDMGGWDTEAFF	TGTGCCAGCAGTGACATGGGGGGGTGGGACACTGAAGCTTTCTTT
few	TRBD2	TRBV20-1	TRBJ2-5	CSARVPGGQETQYF	TGCAGTGCTAGAGTCCCGGGAGGGCAAGAGACCCAGTACTTC
few	NA	TRBV5-6	TRBJ2-5	CASSRYLVGQETQYF	TGTGCCAGCAGCCGCTACCTGGTCGGCCAAGAGACCCAGTACTTC
NA	NA	TRBV5-1	TRBJ1-2	CASSLEGHNYGYTF	TGCGCCAGCAGCTTGGAGGGACATAACTATGGCTACACCTTC
NA	TRBD1	TRBV6-1	TRBJ2-2	CASSGQSLNTGELFF	TGTGCCAGCTCGGGACAGTCTCTTAACACCGGGGAGCTGTTTTTT
few	NA	TRBV5-1	TRBJ1-4	CASSLGPGATNEKLFF	TGCGCCAGCAGCTTGGGACCCGGGGCAACTAATGAAAAACTGTTTTTT
NA	TRBD2	TRBV20-1	TRBJ2-5	CSALIAGGGNEQYF	TGCAGTGCTTTGATAGCGGGGGGTGGTAATGAGCAGTACTTC
NA	TRBD1	TRBV27	TRBJ1-4	CASSLSGGYEKLFF	TGTGCCAGCAGTTTATCAGGGGGCTATGAAAAACTGTTTTTT
NA	NA	TRBV19	TRBJ2-1	CASSITGIYNEQFF	TGTGCCAGTAGTATTACAGGGATCTACAATGAGCAGTTCTTC
NA	NA	TRBV7-9	TRBJ1-1	CASSFRQRGTEAFF	TGTGCCAGCAGCTTCCGTCAGCGGGGCACTGAAGCTTTCTTT
few	NA	TRBV20-1	TRBJ1-2	CRAGAYGYTF	TGCAGGGCCGGGGCCTATGGCTACACCTTC
NA	TRBD2	TRBV7-9	TRBJ2-3	CASSGGDSVTQYF	TGTGCCAGCAGCGGGGGGGACTCTGTTACGCAGTATTTT
many	NA	TRBV7-2	TRBJ2-1	CASSYLNEQFF	TGTGCCAGCAGTTACCTCAATGAGCAGTTCTTC
NA	TRBD2	TRBV24-1	TRBJ2-3	CATGLAGGEDTQYF	TGTGCCACGGGACTAGCGGGAGGAGAAGATACGCAGTATTTT
few	TRBD1	TRBV2	TRBJ2-7	CASNRDREYEQYF	TGTGCCAGCAACCGGGACAGGGAATACGAGCAGTACTTC
NA	NA	TRBV28	TRBJ1-1	CASKIPVEAFF	TGTGCCAGCAAAATCCCGGTCGAAGCTTTCTTT
NA	NA	TRBV6-1	TRBJ2-7	CASTGQPPGLYEQYF	TGTGCCAGCACCGGACAGCCACCAGGTTTGTACGAGCAGTACTTC
many	NA	TRBV28	TRBJ1-2	CASSLRDASAYGYTF	TGTGCCAGCAGTTTACGGGACGCCTCTGCCTATGGCTACACCTTC
NA	NA	TRBV19	TRBJ1-5	CASRTGTISNQPQHF	TGTGCCAGTAGAACCGGGACAATTAGCAATCAGCCCCAGCATTTT
many	TRBD1	TRBV10-3	TRBJ2-7	CAISESGTGLDEQYF	TGTGCCATCAGTGAGTCAGGGACAGGGCTCGACGAGCAGTACTTC
few	TRBD2	TRBV20-1	TRBJ2-3	CSANAREGGTDTQYF	TGCAGTGCCAATGCTCGGGAGGGCGGCACAGATACGCAGTATTTT
many	TRBD1	TRBV29-1	TRBJ2-7	CSVGQDPYEQYF	TGCAGCGTGGGACAGGACCCCTACGAGCAGTACTTC
NA	TRBD2	TRBV20-1	TRBJ2-7	CSARGPPGLADTYEQYF	TGCAGTGCTAGAGGGCCCCCGGGACTAGCGGATACCTACGAGCAGTACTTC
once	NA	TRBV7-2	TRBJ2-1	CASSFVGGTEQFF	TGTGCTAGCAGCTTTGTAGGGGGAACTGAGCAGTTCTTC
few	TRBD2	TRBV20-1	TRBJ2-3	CSAPTSGRADTQYF	TGCAGTGCGCCGACTAGCGGGAGAGCAGATACGCAGTATTTT
NA	NA	TRBV6-5	TRBJ1-4	CASSYSGGRGEKLFF	TGTGCCAGCAGTTACTCGGGGGGGCGCGGTGAAAAACTGTTTTTT